These T cell receptor beta chains were read from a single sample in a study of early T cells in non-severe SARS-CoV-2 infection. Each CDR3 protein is one row after TCRdb ran MiXCR on the 5' RACE reads. This sample yields approximately 68,000 distinct CDR3 sequences, of which roughly a tenth are seen a single time; 6.5% to 8.5% belongs to the top ten. Sequencing was performed on whole blood, taken at baseline. The receptors stem from an adult who was a healthcare worker with PCR-confirmed SARS-CoV-2 infection or an uninfected control (not recorded which). The CDR3 runs from the conserved cysteine through the conserved F or W. D genes are given only for firm matches. Size is omitted from some rows. Given values are once, few, many or a class for expanded clones.

D: NA; size: few; V: TRBV7-9; J: TRBJ1-1; CDR3: CASSASGTEAFF; DNA: TGTGCCAGCAGCGCATCCGGGACGGAAGCTTTCTTT
D: TRBD1; size: NA; V: TRBV5-4; J: TRBJ1-2; CDR3: CASKRDRANYGYTF; DNA: TGTGCCAGCAAAAGGGACAGGGCTAACTATGGCTACACCTTC
D: NA; size: few; V: TRBV11-2; J: TRBJ2-7; CDR3: CASSLGRRTGPYEQYF; DNA: TGTGCCAGCAGCCTAGGGAGGCGGACGGGACCCTACGAGCAGTACTTC
D: NA; size: NA; V: TRBV5-1; J: TRBJ2-7; CDR3: CASSFGTEQYF; DNA: TGCGCCAGCAGCTTTGGGACAGAGCAGTACTTC
D: NA; size: NA; V: TRBV5-1; J: TRBJ1-2; CDR3: CASSLAGHNYGYTF; DNA: TGCGCCAGCAGCTTGGCCGGACACAACTATGGCTACACCTTC
D: NA; size: many; V: TRBV7-2; J: TRBJ2-3; CDR3: CASSLSATEADTQYF; DNA: TGTGCCAGCAGCTTATCGGCTACCGAGGCAGATACGCAGTATTTT
D: TRBD2; size: few; V: TRBV9; J: TRBJ2-1; CDR3: CASSVSGGVYNEQFF; DNA: TGTGCCAGCAGCGTTAGCGGGGGGGTATACAATGAGCAGTTCTTC
D: NA; size: many; V: TRBV7-2; J: TRBJ2-5; CDR3: CASSLGLGSQETQYF; DNA: TGTGCCAGCAGCTTAGGTCTAGGCTCCCAAGAGACCCAGTACTTC
D: NA; size: many; V: TRBV6-5; J: TRBJ2-3; CDR3: CASRWDFLTDTQYF; DNA: TGTGCCAGCAGATGGGACTTCCTCACAGATACGCAGTATTTT
D: NA; size: few; V: TRBV9; J: TRBJ2-2; CDR3: CASSVVESTGELFF; DNA: TGTGCCAGCAGCGTAGTGGAAAGTACCGGGGAGCTGTTTTTT
D: NA; size: many; V: TRBV7-2; J: TRBJ2-5; CDR3: CASSPKIGSEETQYF; DNA: TGTGCCAGCAGCCCCAAAATAGGGTCGGAAGAGACCCAGTACTTC
D: NA; size: many; V: TRBV4-3; J: TRBJ2-3; CDR3: CASSSGTLDTQYF; DNA: TGCGCCAGCAGCTCCGGGACCTTAGACACGCAGTATTTT